Listed below are T cell receptor beta chains from one sample, sequenced in a study of shared clonotypes between healthy human individuals. The repertoire was sequenced with immunoSEQ multiplex PCR; TCRdb's copy has only in-frame clones and lacks some. There are approximately 600,000 clones in the sample; approximately 95% occur only once, and about 0.11% lies in the top ten. Sample: naive CD8+ T cells sorted from blood. These receptors came from a woman younger than 45 in good health. The CDR3 runs from the conserved cysteine through the conserved F or W. D genes are given only for firm matches. Expanded clones get a size class; other rows say once, few or many, or leave the size out.

j_call d_call clone_size v_call cdr3_aa cdr3_nt
TRBJ2-7 - - TRBV5-1 CASSHTSSPYEQYF TGCGCCAGCAGCCACACTAGCTCCCCCTACGAGCAGTACTTC
TRBJ2-7 TRBD2 - TRBV5-6 CASGRVTSYEQYF TGTGCCAGCGGGAGGGTTACCTCCTACGAGCAGTACTTC
TRBJ2-1 - - TRBV19 CASRLQGSYNEQFF TGTGCCAGTAGGCTACAGGGATCCTACAATGAGCAGTTCTTC
TRBJ2-1 TRBD1 few TRBV9 CASSVGPGGNEQFF TGTGCCAGCAGCGTCGGCCCAGGGGGAAATGAGCAGTTCTTC
TRBJ1-2 - - TRBV9 CASSERQTVDYGYTF TGTGCCAGCAGCGAACGACAAACGGTTGACTATGGCTACACCTTC
TRBJ2-7 - - TRBV27 CASSLSARAYEQYF TGTGCCAGCAGTTTATCGGCCAGGGCATACGAGCAGTACTTC
TRBJ1-4 - once TRBV5-1 CASSLNGSGEKLFF TGCGCCAGCAGCTTGAACGGCTCTGGAGAAAAACTGTTTTTT
TRBJ2-1 TRBD1 once TRBV27 CASSFGQGGSYNEQFF TGTGCCAGCAGTTTCGGACAGGGGGGTTCCTACAATGAGCAGTTCTTC
TRBJ1-1 - - TRBV27 CASSFTALNTEAFF TGTGCCAGCAGTTTCACAGCCCTGAACACTGAAGCTTTCTTT
TRBJ1-1 TRBD1 once TRBV28 CASSLWFTGDMNTEAFF TGTGCCAGCAGTTTATGGTTTACAGGGGACATGAACACTGAAGCTTTCTTT
TRBJ2-7 TRBD2 - TRBV7-9 CASSSPLAYEQYF TGTGCCAGCAGCTCCCCACTAGCGTACGAGCAGTACTTC
TRBJ1-1 - once TRBV6-5 CASSYSKTTMNTEAFF TGTGCCAGCAGTTACTCGAAGACCACGATGAACACTGAAGCTTTCTTT
TRBJ1-1 TRBD1 - TRBV14 CASSLWVGQGIITEAFF TGTGCCAGCAGCCTTTGGGTCGGACAGGGGATAATCACTGAAGCTTTCTTT
TRBJ2-3 TRBD2 - TRBV27 CASRPPYGLAGGRDTQYF TGTGCCAGCAGACCCCCCTATGGACTAGCGGGAGGTCGGGATACGCAGTATTTT
TRBJ2-6 - - TRBV30 CAFNCSGANVLTF TGTGCCTTCAATTGCTCTGGGGCCAACGTCCTGACTTTC
TRBJ2-7 - - TRBV9 CASSVTPSTYEQYF TGTGCCAGCAGCGTAACCCCCTCTACCTACGAGCAGTACTTC
TRBJ2-7 TRBD2 - TRBV4-1 CASSFRTSASYEQYF TGCGCCAGCAGCTTCCGGACTAGCGCCTCCTACGAGCAGTACTTC